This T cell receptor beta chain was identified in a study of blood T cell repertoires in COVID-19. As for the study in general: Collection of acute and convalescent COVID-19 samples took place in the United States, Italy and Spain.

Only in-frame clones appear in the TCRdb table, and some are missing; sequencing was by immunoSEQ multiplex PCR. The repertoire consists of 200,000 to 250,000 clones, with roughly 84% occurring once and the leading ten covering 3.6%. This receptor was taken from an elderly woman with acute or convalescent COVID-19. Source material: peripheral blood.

CDR3 bases: TGTGCCAGCAGCCAGGGGGCGGTCAATGAAAAACTGTTTTTT. Its translation is CASSQGAVNEKLFF. The chain couples TRBV6-6 to TRBJ1-4; 8 nucleotides align to TRBD1. With 6 bases clipped from V and 5 bases from J, the junction kept 5 bases outside the gene matches. The CDR3 spans 14 residues. Germline lookup yields CDR1 MNHNY and CDR2 SVGAGI (reference sequence).